What follows are 15 T cell receptor beta chains derived from one specimen sequenced in a study of blood T cell repertoires in COVID-19. Measured with immunoSEQ multiplex PCR; TCRdb has only the in-frame clones, and not every one. This table has about 150,000 clones, about 83% appearing once. The sequencing input was peripheral blood. These receptor sequences come from a young man with COVID-19, enrolled during active disease.

This chain joins TRBV10-3 and TRBJ1-3; a weak D match, TRBD1 (6 bases). Trimming removed 3 bases from V and 1 base from J, with 16 bases in between. The germline CDR1 and CDR2 sequences are ENHRY and SYGVKD. This CDR3 region has 17 residues. CDR3 protein: CAISEGATGFSGNTIYF. CDR3 in DNA: TGTGCCATCAGTGAAGGGGCGACAGGATTTTCTGGAAACACCATATATTTT.

This chain joins TRBV5-1 and TRBJ2-5; 9 nucleotides line up with TRBD1. Germline V gene sequence: CDR1 SGHRS, CDR2 YFSETQ. Trimming took 4 bases from V and 5 from J; bases not matched to a gene: 12. The CDR3 runs 16 residues. This chain's CDR3 is CASSQRSQGADETQYF. Here the CDR3 DNA reads TGCGCCAGCAGCCAACGCTCACAGGGGGCGGACGAGACCCAGTACTTC.

This chain joins TRBV4-1 and TRBJ2-3; D not resolved. The ends were cut back, 1 base at V and 3 bases at J, with 11 bases in the middle. Germline CDR1 reads MGHRA; CDR2 reads YSYEKL. This CDR3 comprises 15 residues. CDR3 in DNA: TGCGCCAGCAGCCAAGCTCGGCGGAGAACAGATACGCAGTATTTT. The encoded protein is CASSQARRRTDTQYF.

This rearrangement joins TRBV28 to TRBJ1-1; D not certain. Germline V gene data show CDR1 as MDHEN and CDR2 as SYDVKM. CDR3 length: 13 amino acids. With 2 bases removed from V and 8 bases from J, the gap between germline ends came to 12 bases. In DNA form, the CDR3 reads TGTGCCAGCAGTTTACCGGGATTTTTAGAAGCTTTCTTT. Protein sequence: CASSLPGFLEAFF.

The chain combines TRBV6-6 with TRBJ2-7; D is perhaps TRBD1 (7 bases). V gave up 8 bases and J gave up 4 bases, with 15 bases separating them. Germline V gene sequence: CDR1 MNHNY, CDR2 SVGAGI (reference sequence). This CDR3 contains 13 residues. The DNA of the CDR3 is TGTGCCAGCGGGAAGGGGGCGGGGTACGAGCAGTACTTC. It translates to CASGKGAGYEQYF.

The chain is built from TRBV19 and TRBJ1-1; no clear D. CDR1 is LNHDA, CDR2 SQIVND, per germline (reference sequence). V lost 4 bases and J lost 10, with 16 bases in between. CDR3 length equals 13 residues. The CDR3, as DNA: TGTGCCAGTAGTAGAGGACCCAGTGGGAGAGCTTTCTTT. Its translation: CASSRGPSGRAFF.

V gene TRBV7-2 combines with J gene TRBJ2-5; no clear D gene. CDR3 length: 16 amino acids. From germline, CDR1 is SGHTA and CDR2 FQGNSA. V was trimmed by 5 bases and J by 4 bases, leaving 20 bases between them. In nucleotides, the CDR3 is TGTGCCAGCAGCCCCCCCCCGCAGAGCCGAGGAGAGACCCAGTACTTC. Translating it yields CASSPPPQSRGETQYF.

The chain uses TRBV29-1 and TRBJ2-7, with TRBD1 as a possible D gene (5 bases). V dropped 4 bases and J dropped 3 bases, with 10 bases sitting between them. Germline values: CDR1 SQVTM, CDR2 ANQGSEA. This CDR3 is 12 amino acids long. The CDR3 here is CSVASGRYEQYF. Here the CDR3 DNA reads TGCAGCGTTGCCTCAGGGCGCTACGAGCAGTACTTC.

The CDR3 protein is CASSRRTPANYGYTF. The CDR3 DNA is TGTGCCAGCAGCCGCAGAACCCCAGCTAACTATGGCTACACCTTC. The chain uses TRBV7-3 and TRBJ1-2; D unresolved. Trimming removed 5 bases at V and 0 bases at J, with 13 bases between. Germline CDR1 and CDR2: SGHTA and FQGTGA. There are 15 residues in the CDR3.

This sequence joins TRBV19 and TRBJ2-3; the D gene is possibly TRBD2 (6 bases). Germline assignment: CDR1 LNHDA and CDR2 SQIVND (reference sequence). Trimming took 2 bases from V and 4 from J, leaving 16 bases between them. The length of the CDR3 is 16 residues. In DNA form, the CDR3 reads TGTGCCAGTAGTATAAGAGGGAGCGGCGGGGCAGATACGCAGTATTTT. Translating gives CASSIRGSGGADTQYF.

The chain employs TRBV6-5 and TRBJ2-3; weak D call: TRBD2 (5 bases). Germline CDR1 MNHEY, CDR2 SVGAGI. The V end was cut by 0 bases, the J end by 4 bases, with 8 bases between. This CDR3 is 14 amino acids long. CDR3 residues: CASSYSIASDTQYF. The CDR3 coding sequence is TGTGCCAGCAGTTACTCGATAGCGTCAGATACGCAGTATTTT.

V and J are TRBV7-2 and TRBJ2-7, with 7 bases that match TRBD2. Per the germline V gene, CDR1 is SGHTA and CDR2 is FQGNSA. Trimming at V came to 1 base and at J to 6 bases, leaving 3 bases not matched to a gene. This CDR3 contains 13 residues. The CDR3 loop is CASSLGTSLEQYF. The CDR3 region has the DNA TGTGCCAGCAGCTTAGGGACTAGTCTCGAGCAGTACTTC.

The count of this clone is one. The V and J genes are TRBV7-9 and TRBJ1-2, with D maybe TRBD1 (5 bases). Germline CDR1 is SEHNR and CDR2 is FQNEAQ (reference sequence). V dropped 2 bases and J dropped 4 bases, with 11 bases sitting between them. The CDR3 covers 14 residues. The CDR3 DNA reads as TGTGCCAGCAGCTTAAGCCAGGGATCCTATGGCTACACCTTC. This translates into CASSLSQGSYGYTF.

This chain links TRBV3-1 (or the pseudogene TRBV3-2) with TRBJ2-6; no reliable D call. The CDR3 is 15 amino acids. The ends were cut back, 5 bases at V and 0 bases at J, with 8 bases in the middle. Germline CDR1 reads LGHDT; CDR2 reads YNNKEL (reference sequence). The DNA for the CDR3 is TGTGCCAGCAGCGACTGGAGCTCTGGGGCCAACGTCCTGACTTTC. This gives the protein CASSDWSSGANVLTF.

The rearrangement uses TRBV11-2 and TRBJ1-6; TRBD1 matches 7 bases. V lost 4 bases, J lost 10 bases, and 7 bases stayed unmatched. Germline CDR1 reads SGHAT; CDR2 reads FQNNGV. The CDR3 sequence is 14 residues long. The CDR3 nucleotides are TGTGCCAGCAGCTCCCAACAGGGGTACTCACCCCTCCACTTT. Its protein is CASSSQQGYSPLHF.